This entry is about one T cell receptor beta chain. This receptor's antigen is unknown. The sample holds no much larger clone one base away, and base qualities are not on file. These data come from a study of T cells in Graves' hyperthyroidism and ophthalmopathy (dated by TCRdb to about 2019). About the full investigation: Peripheral blood samples were taken at initial diagnosis, before any treatment was given. TCR V-J signatures able to tell the groups apart were searched for in a discovery cohort of 95 or so patients, of whom 40 to 45 had Graves' ophthalmopathy and 57 had stable Graves' hyperthyroidism. An independent validation cohort of 18 to 20 hyperthyroidism patients and about 16 patients who later progressed to ophthalmopathy tested prospective prediction of ophthalmopathy. The 75 to 100 discovery patients were divided at random into training and test sets in a 7:3 ratio. Thyroid tissue and blood T-cell repertoires from more than five Graves' hyperthyroidism patients were also compared in the study. Following sampling, methimazole starting at 30 mg daily was given to hyperthyroidism patients, and high-dose intravenous methylprednisolone was given to ophthalmopathy patients. TCR Vbeta CDR3 sequencing of 120 to 150 peripheral blood samples (roughly 43 ophthalmopathy, under 80 hyperthyroidism and roughly 17 progressor patients) is reported in the paper.

TCR beta CDR3 regions were amplified from RNA transcripts. A first-round RT-PCR of the TCR CDR3 used the HTBI primer set with the Qiagen OneStep RT-PCR kit. A second multiplex PCR round built the libraries, followed by size selection and purification. The libraries were sequenced on an Illumina HiSeq2000 using paired-end 100 bp reads. Per the source publication's procedure: SOAPnuke was used to process the raw data, removing reads that contained adapters or uncalled bases, had a mean Phred below 15, or lacked an exact match to the constant primer or identifier. High-quality paired reads were merged using COPE v1.2.5, and each unique nucleotide sequence was defined as a clonotype. Clonotypes were aligned to IMGT TRBV, TRBD and TRBJ reference segments using MiTCR v1.1. Analysis was restricted to V-J combinations with a frequency above 0.0001, which covered over 98% of repertoires. A TCS score was defined as the ratio between F50 (clonal expansion) and ExV (chaos), using BLOSUM62-based TCRdist between CDR3 peptides within each V-J. Welch's t-statistics and random forest reduced roughly 540 V-J features to about 13, which were used in a naive Bayes classifier (R e1071). The raw public data were reprocessed by TCRdb itself: fastp quality trimming at Q25, MiXCR clonotype calling, in-frame beta chains only. Identical CDR3 proteins give one entry, which carries the most common genes and DNA. The V and J calls here are based on TCRdb, not the publication. This sample lists 250,000 to 400,000 distinct CDR3 sequences; about an eighth were detected once. The ten largest clones add up to 34% of the sample.

In the ophthalmopathy patients, disease was moderately to severely active, with a Clinical Activity Score of 3 or more, a NOSPECS grade of 4 or more, and a duration of less than 3 months. Exclusion was applied to patients with uncontrolled infections, other autoimmune diseases, pregnancy or lactation. Diagnoses relied on clinical symptoms, serum thyroxine and TRAb, thyroid ultrasound and orbital computed tomography. PBMCs were separated from roughly 9.6 ml of fresh peripheral blood using Ficoll-Paque density gradient centrifugation. Trizol reagent was used to extract total RNA, and RNA quality was then checked on an Agilent 2100 Bioanalyzer. Overall study results and their limits: In validation, the model predicted progression to ophthalmopathy with around 71% sensitivity and less than 75% specificity, a median of roughly seven months before onset. Sample size was not statistically predetermined, and blinding of investigators to group allocation was not performed. Blood samples also contained most of the expanded thyroid clonotypes (frequency above 0.001), which suggests that blood repertoires may reflect thyroid immune responses. Ophthalmopathy was separated from stable hyperthyroidism by a 13 V-J signature model, with approximately 90% sensitivity and approximately 84% specificity obtained in cross-validation and 80%/75% obtained in testing.

Trimming takes 2 bases off V and 5 bases off J; junction bases not matched to a gene: 5. The CDR1 and CDR2 encoded by the germline V gene are MDHEN and SYDVKM. From the cysteine through the phenylalanine, the CDR3 covers 16 amino acids. CDR3 DNA is the only sequence kept; it has 48 bases, read in frame from the first base. The chain was built from TRBV28 and TRBJ2-5; the central 13 bases match TRBD2. Sequencing was carried out using blood. This sequence was found in a woman between 35 and 50 years old with Graves' ophthalmopathy. CDR3 sequence: CASSLLLAGGPETQYF. The DNA sequence reads TGTGCCAGCAGTTTACTACTAGCGGGAGGGCCGGAGACCCAGTACTTC. Supplemented by the reference TRBV28 and TRBJ2-5 proteins around the CDR3, the complete variable domain is DVKVTQSSRYLVKRTGEKVFLECVQDMDHENMFWYRQDPGLGLRLIYFSYDVKMKEKGDIPEGYSVSREKKERFSLILESASTNQTSMYLCASSLLLAGGPETQYFGPGTRLLVL.